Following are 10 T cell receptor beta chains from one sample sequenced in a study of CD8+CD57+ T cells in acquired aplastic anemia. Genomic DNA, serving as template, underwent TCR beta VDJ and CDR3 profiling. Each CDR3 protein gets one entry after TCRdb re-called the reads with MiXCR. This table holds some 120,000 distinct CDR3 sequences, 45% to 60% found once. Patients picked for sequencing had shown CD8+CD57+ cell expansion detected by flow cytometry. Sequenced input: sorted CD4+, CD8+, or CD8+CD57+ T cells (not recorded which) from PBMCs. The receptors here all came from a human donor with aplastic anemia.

CDR3 coding DNA: TGCAGTGCTACGAACCTTGAGGGGCAGTACTTC. Translated: CSATNLEGQYF. This chain connects TRBV20-1 to TRBJ2-7; possibly TRBD2 for D (5 bases). Germline V gene data show CDR1 as DFQATT and CDR2 as SNEGSKA (reference sequence). The CDR3 runs to 11 residues. V lost 4 bases to trimming and J lost 9 bases, with 13 bases between them.

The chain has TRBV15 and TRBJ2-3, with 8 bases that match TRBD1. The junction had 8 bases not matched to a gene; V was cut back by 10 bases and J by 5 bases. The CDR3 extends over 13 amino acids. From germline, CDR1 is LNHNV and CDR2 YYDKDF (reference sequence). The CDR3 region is CAIRDRPEDTQYF. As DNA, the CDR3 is TGTGCCATCCGGGACAGGCCAGAAGATACGCAGTATTTT.

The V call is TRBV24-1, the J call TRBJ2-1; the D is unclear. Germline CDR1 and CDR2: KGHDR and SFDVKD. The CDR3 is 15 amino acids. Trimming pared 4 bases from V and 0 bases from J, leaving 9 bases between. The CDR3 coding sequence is TGTGCCACCAGTGACGACTCTCGCTCCTACAATGAGCAGTTCTTC. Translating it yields CATSDDSRSYNEQFF.

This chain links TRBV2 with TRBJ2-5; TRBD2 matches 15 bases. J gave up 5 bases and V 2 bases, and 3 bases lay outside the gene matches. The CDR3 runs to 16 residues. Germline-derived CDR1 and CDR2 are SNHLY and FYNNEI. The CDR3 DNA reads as TGTGCCAGCAGTGAAAGGACTAGCGGGGGGGCTGAGACCCAGTACTTC. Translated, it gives CASSERTSGGAETQYF.

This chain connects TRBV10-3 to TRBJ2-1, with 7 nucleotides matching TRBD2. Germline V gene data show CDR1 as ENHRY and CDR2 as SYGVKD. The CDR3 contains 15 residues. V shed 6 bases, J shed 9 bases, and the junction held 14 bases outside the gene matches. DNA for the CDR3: TGTGCCATCAGCGCAGTTGGCGGGAGCTCGGGTGAGCAGTTCTTC. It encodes CAISAVGGSSGEQFF.

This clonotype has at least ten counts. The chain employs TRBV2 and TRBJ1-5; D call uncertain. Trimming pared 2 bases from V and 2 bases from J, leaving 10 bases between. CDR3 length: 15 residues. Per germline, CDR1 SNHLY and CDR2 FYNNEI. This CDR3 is CASSEFRGGNQPQHF. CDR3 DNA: TGTGCCAGCAGTGAATTTCGGGGTGGCAATCAGCCCCAGCATTTT.

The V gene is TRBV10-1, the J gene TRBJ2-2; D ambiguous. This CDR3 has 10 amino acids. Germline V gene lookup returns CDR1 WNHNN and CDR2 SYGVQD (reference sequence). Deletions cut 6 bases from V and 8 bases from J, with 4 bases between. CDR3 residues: CASRTGELFF. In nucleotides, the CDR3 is TGCGCCAGCAGGACAGGGGAGCTGTTTTTT.

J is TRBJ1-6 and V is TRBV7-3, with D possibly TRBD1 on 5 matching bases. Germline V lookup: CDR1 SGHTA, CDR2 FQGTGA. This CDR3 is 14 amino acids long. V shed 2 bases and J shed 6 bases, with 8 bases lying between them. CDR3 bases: TGTGCCAGCAGCTTAGGACACAGTAATTCACCCCTCCACTTT. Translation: CASSLGHSNSPLHF. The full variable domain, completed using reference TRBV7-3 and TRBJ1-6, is GAGVSQTPSNKVTEKGKYVELRCDPISGHTALYWYRQSLGQGPEFLIYFQGTGAADDSGLPNDRFFAVRPEGSVSTLKIQRTERGDSAVYLCASSLGHSNSPLHFGNGTRLTVT.

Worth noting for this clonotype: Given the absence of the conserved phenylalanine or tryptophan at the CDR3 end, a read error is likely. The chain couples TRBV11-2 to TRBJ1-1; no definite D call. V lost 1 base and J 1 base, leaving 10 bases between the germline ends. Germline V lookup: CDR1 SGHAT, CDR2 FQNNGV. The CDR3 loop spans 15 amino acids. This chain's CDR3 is CASSLVESGNTEAFS. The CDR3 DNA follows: TGTGCCAGCAGCTTAGTTGAGAGTGGGAACACTGAAGCTTTCTCT.

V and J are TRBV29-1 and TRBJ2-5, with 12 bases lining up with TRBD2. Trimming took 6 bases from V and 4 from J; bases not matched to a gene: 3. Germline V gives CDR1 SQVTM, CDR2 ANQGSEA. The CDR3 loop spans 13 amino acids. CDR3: CSVRTSGVETQYF. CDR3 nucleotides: TGCAGCGTCCGGACTAGCGGGGTAGAGACCCAGTACTTC.